One and the same sample provided the 17 T cell receptor beta chains below, sequenced in a study of shared clonotypes between healthy human individuals. Method: immunoSEQ multiplex PCR; TCRdb's copy keeps in-frame clones and lacks some. The sample gives over 2 million clones, over 85% of which show up once; roughly 0.13% is in the top ten. Sequencing used naive CD4+ T cells sorted from blood. Subset indicated: CD45RA+ positively selected. The receptors originated from a man younger than 30 in good health.

The chain uses TRBV7-9 and TRBJ1-5, with D unclear. The germline CDR1 and CDR2 sequences are SEHNR and FQNEAQ (reference sequence). V was shortened by 5 bases and J by 1 base, with 6 bases between the two germline ends. This CDR3 is 13 amino acids long. The DNA of the CDR3 is TGTGCCAGCAGCACGGCAAGCAATCAGCCCCAGCATTTT. It codes for CASSTASNQPQHF.

V and J are TRBV4-1 and TRBJ2-3; 9 bases align to TRBD2. Germline assignment: CDR1 MGHRA and CDR2 YSYEKL. The CDR3 is 16 amino acids. J gave up 0 bases and V 6 bases, and 7 bases lay outside the gene matches. CDR3 DNA: TGCGCCAGCAGACCCATAGCGGGGGTTAGCACAGATACGCAGTATTTT. Protein sequence: CASRPIAGVSTDTQYF.

V is TRBV10-3 and J is TRBJ2-1, with TRBD1 matching over 8 bases. The CDR3 is 12 residues long. J lost 9 bases, V lost 6 bases, and 4 bases had no gene match. Per germline, CDR1 ENHRY and CDR2 SYGVKD. This CDR3 is CAIRQGVSEQFF. The CDR3 region has the DNA TGTGCCATCAGACAGGGGGTCAGTGAGCAGTTCTTC.

The gene calls are TRBV6-6 and TRBJ2-7; TRBD2 agrees at 9 bases. This CDR3 comprises 14 residues. Trimming removed 7 bases from V and 4 bases from J; junction bases left unmatched: 8. Germline lookup yields CDR1 MNHNY and CDR2 SVGAGI (reference sequence). The CDR3 coding sequence is TGTGCCAGCATCCACGGCGCGGGAGGGTACGAGCAGTACTTC. Its translation is CASIHGAGGYEQYF.

V is TRBV6-1 and J is TRBJ1-2; D is unclear. The CDR3 covers 14 residues. CDR1 is MNHNS, CDR2 SASEGT, per germline. V was shortened by 1 base and J by 7 bases, with 13 bases between the two germline ends. The CDR3 region has the DNA TGTGCCAGCAGTGAAGGTACCCTGAGGGCTGGCTACACCTTC. Residues: CASSEGTLRAGYTF.

J is TRBJ2-3 and V is TRBV4-3, with D possibly TRBD1 on 6 matching bases. The CDR3 has 15 amino acids. Germline values: CDR1 LGHNA, CDR2 YSLEER. Trimming stripped 3 bases from V and 1 base from J, with 11 bases between. The DNA of the CDR3 is TGCGCCAGCAGCCAGGACGAGGGGGGCACAGATACGCAGTATTTT. This codes for CASSQDEGGTDTQYF.

The V and J genes are TRBV6-1 and TRBJ1-2, with 9 bases lining up with TRBD1. V dropped 1 base and J dropped 4; count of bases not matched to a gene: 1. Per the germline V gene, CDR1 is MNHNS and CDR2 is SASEGT. This CDR3 has 14 residues. The CDR3 nucleotides are TGTGCCAGCAGTGAAGGGGGACAGGGCTATGGCTACACCTTC. This encodes CASSEGGQGYGYTF.

V usage is TRBV25-1 and J usage is TRBJ2-3; 11 bases are shared with TRBD2. Germline CDR1 is MGHDK and CDR2 is SYGVNS. The CDR3 runs to 17 residues. Germline trimming cut 0 bases from V and 1 base from J; bases unmatched to any gene: 3. In DNA form, the CDR3 reads TGTGCCAGCAGTGAATATAGCGGGAGGGCCGGCACAGATACGCAGTATTTT. This encodes CASSEYSGRAGTDTQYF. Complete variable domain (other parts from reference TRBV25-1 and TRBJ2-3): EADIYQTPRYLVIGTGKKITLECSQTMGHDKMYWYQQDPGMELHLIHYSYGVNSTEKGDLSSESTVSRIRTEHFPLTLESARPSHTSQYLCASSEYSGRAGTDTQYFGPGTRLTVL.

The chain links TRBV27 to TRBJ1-1; D not resolved. With 4 bases removed from V and 12 bases from J, the gap between germline ends came to 18 bases. Per the germline V gene, CDR1 is MNHEY and CDR2 is SMNVEV (reference sequence). This CDR3 has 13 amino acids. The CDR3 is CASSSFQDGWSFF. The CDR3 DNA is TGTGCCAGCAGTTCGTTCCAGGACGGGTGGTCTTTCTTT.

The gene calls are TRBV9 and TRBJ2-7; 7 bases agree with TRBD2. Trimming cost V 1 base and J 2 bases; bases outside gene matches: 6. The CDR3 loop spans 15 amino acids. Germline lookup yields CDR1 SGDLS and CDR2 YYNGEE. CDR3 residues: CASSVTAGPAYEQYF. The CDR3 DNA follows: TGTGCCAGCAGCGTAACAGCGGGGCCTGCCTACGAGCAGTACTTC.

The chain combines TRBV18 with TRBJ1-2; 9 bases match TRBD1. Losses at the gene ends were 5 bases for V and 10 bases for J; bases not matched to a gene: 8. The CDR3 runs 13 residues. Germline CDR1 and CDR2: KGHSH and LQKENI. CDR3 amino acids: CASSIGQGLDYTF. In DNA, the CDR3 is TGTGCCAGCTCAATCGGACAGGGGTTGGACTACACCTTC.

This clone has just one count. This chain's CDR3 is CASRELAGGQGEQFF. The CDR3 DNA reads TGCGCCAGCAGGGAGCTAGCGGGGGGGCAGGGTGAGCAGTTCTTC. V usage is TRBV10-2 and J usage is TRBJ2-1; 12 bases map to TRBD2. This CDR3 is built from 15 residues. Germline V gene data show CDR1 as WSHSY and CDR2 as SAAADI. Trimming removed 6 bases from V and 9 bases from J; junction bases left unmatched: 9.

The chain carries TRBV7-3 and TRBJ2-5; D is possibly TRBD1 or TRBD2 (5 bases each). CDR3 length equals 15 residues. CDR1 is SGHTA, CDR2 FQGTGA, per germline. V shed 6 bases and J shed 5 bases, with 19 bases lying between them. The CDR3 reads CASSPSGLPQETQYF. The CDR3 DNA reads as TGTGCCAGCAGTCCATCGGGGCTACCCCAGGAGACCCAGTACTTC.

This chain connects TRBV6-1 to TRBJ2-3, with D possibly TRBD1 on 5 matching bases. The germline CDR1 and CDR2 sequences are MNHNS and SASEGT. The CDR3 totals 12 residues. Trimming pared 10 bases from V and 3 bases from J, leaving 11 bases between. The CDR3 bases are TGTGCCACCGATCAGGGAACAGATACGCAGTATTTT. This sequence encodes CATDQGTDTQYF.

In nucleotides, the CDR3 is TGTGCCATCAGTGAGTCTAGGGCAGGGAACTATGGCTACACCTTC. This encodes CAISESRAGNYGYTF. The rearrangement links TRBV10-3 to TRBJ1-2, with D perhaps TRBD1 (5 bases). The V gene lost 0 bases and the J gene lost 2 bases, with 10 bases spanning the gap. Germline V CDR1 and CDR2: ENHRY, SYGVKD. The CDR3 contains 15 residues.

Here the CDR3 reads CATGDGTTNEQYF. The CDR3, as DNA: TGTGCCACGGGGGATGGGACAACCAACGAGCAGTACTTC. V usage is TRBV6-5 and J usage is TRBJ2-7; the D gene could be TRBD1 or TRBD2 (6 bases each). Trimming pared 10 bases from V and 5 bases from J, leaving 18 bases between. This CDR3 comprises 13 residues. From germline, CDR1 is MNHEY and CDR2 SVGAGI.

The chain has TRBV28 and TRBJ2-3; perhaps TRBD2 as D (6 bases). Trimming left V 6 bases short and J 5 bases short, with 12 bases between. Germline CDR1 is MDHEN and CDR2 is SYDVKM. The CDR3 runs 13 residues. This CDR3 reads CASRGGGGDTQYF. The CDR3, as DNA: TGTGCCAGCAGGGGAGGCGGAGGAGATACGCAGTATTTT.